This T cell receptor beta chain was sequenced for a study of T cell repertoires in cytomegalovirus infection. Overall study: Shared public TCR beta signatures pointed to both CMV infection and a matching HLA type. General study points: Frequencies of public TCR beta families were cumulated, and this identified carriers of CMV plus the relevant HLA. There were HLA-C-restricted CMV-specific TCR beta clonotypes dominating the ex vivo response.

CDR3 length equals 14 residues. V shed 0 bases and J shed 7 bases, with 10 bases lying between them. CDR1 PRHDT and CDR2 FYEKMQ come from the germline V gene (reference sequence). In its sample, this clonotype was seen a few times. Its target is unknown. TCRdb redid the calling of the reads with MiXCR, one entry per CDR3 protein. Of nearly 450,000 distinct CDR3 sequences in the sample, around 32% were seen once. Sequencing used PBMCs. The V gene is TRBV13, the J gene TRBJ1-5; D remains ambiguous. This TCR came from a human donor in good health (CMV status not recorded). Some clones in this sample may be carry-over from other donors' samples. CDR3 DNA: TGTGCCAGCAGCTTAGGGGGAGCGCGGCAGCCCCAGCATTTT. Translating gives CASSLGGARQPQHF.